These 24 T cell receptor beta chains originate from one sample sequenced in a study of blood T cell repertoires in COVID-19. TCRdb's table, derived via immunoSEQ multiplex PCR, lists solely in-frame clones and lacks some. The sample consists of approximately 200,000 clones, roughly four fifths of them appearing once. The sequenced sample was PBMCs or T cells enriched from blood (not recorded which). These receptors all come from a middle-aged man who had recovered from COVID-19.

This chain uses TRBV7-9 with TRBJ2-7; 7 positions agree with TRBD1. The V gene's germline CDR1 is SEHNR and CDR2 FQNEAQ (reference sequence). The CDR3 is 14 residues long. V trimming: 2 bases; J trimming: 7 bases; junction bases outside the gene matches: 8. CDR3 coding DNA: TGTGCCAGCAGCTTACTGAGGGGGCAGGGTGAGCAGTACTTC. Translating gives CASSLLRGQGEQYF.

For this clone: Other DNA sequences from this sample encode an identical CDR3 as well. The chain links TRBV2 to TRBJ1-1; no reliable D call. CDR3 length: 13 amino acids. Germline V gene sequence: CDR1 SNHLY, CDR2 FYNNEI. V shed 4 bases and J shed 2 bases, with 8 bases lying between them. CDR3 amino acids: CASSVEGNTEAFF. In DNA, the CDR3 is TGTGCCAGCAGTGTGGAGGGAAACACTGAAGCTTTCTTT.

This rearrangement joins TRBV7-9 to TRBJ1-1; the D is unclear. V shed 1 base and J shed 1 base, with 7 bases lying between them. This CDR3 region has 14 residues. CDR1 and CDR2 (germline): SEHNR, FQNEAQ (reference sequence). DNA of the CDR3: TGTGCCAGCAGCTTAGTTGAGTCGAACACTGAAGCTTTCTTT. It is translated as CASSLVESNTEAFF.

The chain has TRBV4-2 and TRBJ1-6, with TRBD1 identical over 8 bases. CDR1 is LGHNA, CDR2 YNFKEQ, per germline. V was pared by 1 base and J by 4 bases, with 9 bases of the junction left unmatched. CDR3 length: 18 residues. CDR3 amino acids: CASSQAAGGAMYNSPLHF. Written as DNA, the CDR3 is TGTGCCAGCAGCCAAGCGGCAGGGGGCGCGATGTATAATTCACCCCTCCACTTT.

The V call is TRBV18, the J call TRBJ2-2; maybe TRBD1 (6 bases). Germline V gene lookup returns CDR1 KGHSH and CDR2 LQKENI. Trimming took off 3 bases at V and 0 bases at J, with 11 bases between the two ends. This CDR3 is built from 16 residues. Here the CDR3 reads CASSPMTGTNTGELFF. The CDR3 DNA sequence: TGTGCCAGCTCACCGATGACAGGAACGAACACCGGGGAGCTGTTTTTT.

This rearrangement joins TRBV6-4 to TRBJ2-6; D may be TRBD1 (5 bases). V shed 7 bases and J shed 1 base, with 5 bases lying between them. Germline V gene lookup returns CDR1 MRHNA and CDR2 SNTAGT. The length of the CDR3 is 13 residues. CDR3 in amino acids: CASKGSGANVLTF. In nucleotides, the CDR3 is TGTGCCAGCAAGGGGTCTGGGGCCAACGTCCTGACTTTC.

V gene TRBV19 combines with J gene TRBJ2-5; TRBD2 might be the D (5 bases). This CDR3 is built from 12 residues. Germline lookup yields CDR1 LNHDA and CDR2 SQIVND (reference sequence). V lost 5 bases, J lost 7 bases, and 11 bases lay in between. The CDR3 spells CASSDYLGTQYF. The CDR3 DNA follows: TGTGCCAGTAGTGACTATTTGGGGACCCAGTACTTC.

This chain connects TRBV18 to TRBJ1-6; 8 nucleotides agree with TRBD1. The CDR3 sequence is 15 residues long. Per germline, CDR1 KGHSH and CDR2 LQKENI. The trim removed 3 bases at V and 9 bases at J, leaving 7 bases unmatched. The CDR3 loop reads CASSPPTGDGSPLHF. Written as DNA, the CDR3 is TGTGCCAGCTCACCTCCGACAGGGGACGGTTCACCCCTCCACTTT.

V is TRBV28 and J is TRBJ1-2; D is possibly TRBD1 (6 bases). The V gene lost 7 bases and the J gene lost 7 bases, with 16 bases spanning the gap. The CDR3 sequence is 13 residues long. Looked up from germline, CDR1 is MDHEN and CDR2 is SYDVKM. CDR3 in amino acids: CASNSHREGGYTF. CDR3 nucleotide sequence: TGTGCCAGCAATAGCCACAGGGAGGGTGGCTACACCTTC.

The chain is built from TRBV5-4 and TRBJ1-1, with TRBD1 identical over 7 bases. Germline V gene lookup returns CDR1 SGHNT and CDR2 YYREEE (reference sequence). Germline trimming cut 0 bases from V and 1 base from J; bases unmatched to any gene: 9. The CDR3 has 17 residues. CDR3 sequence: CASSLVLRGQTNTEAFF. The CDR3 DNA reads as TGTGCCAGCAGCTTGGTGCTTAGGGGACAGACGAACACTGAAGCTTTCTTT.

The gene calls are TRBV5-4 and TRBJ2-3; 8 nucleotides agree with TRBD1. The CDR3 extends over 13 amino acids. The V gene's germline CDR1 is SGHNT and CDR2 YYREEE (reference sequence). The V gene end was trimmed by 3 bases and the J gene end by 5 bases; junction bases not matched to a gene: 2. The CDR3 DNA is TGTGCCAGCAGCTCAGGGGGCGGAGATACGCAGTATTTT. This encodes CASSSGGGDTQYF.

This clone was seen more than once but under ten times. This chain links TRBV6-5 with TRBJ2-2; a weak D match, TRBD1 (6 bases). The CDR3 is 14 amino acids. In germline, CDR1 is MNHEY, CDR2 SVGAGI. V dropped 7 bases and J dropped 4 bases, with 13 bases sitting between them. The CDR3 is CASTNHRVTGELFF. CDR3 nucleotides: TGTGCCAGCACCAACCACAGGGTCACCGGGGAGCTGTTTTTT.

This clone was seen a single time. This chain links TRBV7-9 with TRBJ1-1, with D unclear. Germline CDR1 is SEHNR and CDR2 is FQNEAQ (reference sequence). This CDR3 has 15 residues. V lost 3 bases and J 5 bases, leaving 16 bases between the germline ends. The CDR3, as DNA: TGTGCCAGCAGCTTCCGCGCTACAGAGGGTACTGAAGCTTTCTTT. Its translation: CASSFRATEGTEAFF. Complete variable domain (other parts from reference TRBV7-9 and TRBJ1-1): DTGVSQNPRHKITKRGQNVTFRCDPISEHNRLYWYRQTLGQGPEFLTYFQNEAQLEKSRLLSDRFSAERPKGSFSTLEIQRTEQGDSAMYLCASSFRATEGTEAFFGQGTRLTVV.

V usage is TRBV7-9 and J usage is TRBJ2-2; 7 bases agree with TRBD2. Germline V gene lookup returns CDR1 SEHNR and CDR2 FQNEAQ (reference sequence). V trimming: 1 base; J trimming: 0 bases; junction bases outside the gene matches: 2. There are 16 residues in the CDR3. CDR3 DNA sequence: TGTGCCAGCAGCTTAGTACGGGGGGCGAACACCGGGGAGCTGTTTTTT. It translates to CASSLVRGANTGELFF.

The chain employs TRBV6-5 and TRBJ2-7; possible D gene TRBD2, 5 bases. The germline V gene has CDR1 MNHEY and CDR2 SVGAGI. Trimming removed 6 bases from V and 0 bases from J, with 12 bases in between. CDR3 length: 14 amino acids. CDR3 in DNA: TGTGCCAGCAGCTACCGGCGGGCCTCCTACGAGCAGTACTTC. Its translation: CASSYRRASYEQYF.

This clone came up once. The genes are TRBV19 and TRBJ1-2; 10 positions agree with TRBD1. V shed 7 bases, J shed 0 bases, and the junction held 8 bases outside the gene matches. The germline gives CDR1 LNHDA, CDR2 SQIVND (reference sequence). This CDR3 comprises 16 residues. The CDR3 reads CASIPTGTGANYGYTF. The CDR3 nucleotides are TGTGCCAGTATCCCCACCGGGACAGGGGCTAACTATGGCTACACCTTC.

The chain joins TRBV28 to TRBJ2-7; D call uncertain. The V and J ends lost 1 base and 2 bases respectively, with 9 bases between them. Germline loops: CDR1 MDHEN, CDR2 SYDVKM. The CDR3 is 14 amino acids. The CDR3 DNA sequence: TGTGCCAGCAGTTTATCGTACGGTACCTACGAGCAGTACTTC. Residues: CASSLSYGTYEQYF.

Here the CDR3 reads CASSPTGLLYNEQFF. CDR3 nucleotide sequence: TGTGCCAGCAGCCCGACGGGACTGCTCTACAATGAGCAGTTCTTC. The chain couples TRBV7-3 to TRBJ2-1; D perhaps matches TRBD2 (6 bases). The CDR3 is 15 residues long. V was cut by 5 bases and J by 3 bases, with 14 bases left in between. CDR1 SGHTA and CDR2 FQGTGA come from the germline V gene.

The V and J genes are TRBV5-5 and TRBJ1-2; 7 positions match TRBD1. V trimming: 1 base; J trimming: 2 bases; junction bases outside the gene matches: 17. The CDR3 is 19 amino acids. The germline V gene encodes CDR1 SGHKS and CDR2 YYEKEE (reference sequence). The CDR3 reads CASSLWGLGTDNMNYGYTF. The CDR3 DNA reads as TGTGCCAGCAGCTTGTGGGGGTTAGGGACAGATAACATGAACTATGGCTACACCTTC.

This chain joins TRBV19 and TRBJ2-2; 9 bases align to TRBD1. This CDR3 comprises 17 residues. The V gene end was trimmed by 7 bases and the J gene end by 5 bases; junction bases not matched to a gene: 14. CDR1 is LNHDA and CDR2 is SQIVND in the germline V gene (reference sequence). The CDR3 bases are TGTGCCAGTAACTCCCGGGGACAGGGACCCGGAACCGGGGAGCTGTTTTTT. Its translation: CASNSRGQGPGTGELFF.

This chain uses TRBV11-2 with TRBJ2-7, with no clear D. The CDR3 has 12 residues. Trimming took off 5 bases at V and 3 bases at J, with 8 bases between the two ends. Germline V lookup: CDR1 SGHAT, CDR2 FQNNGV. This CDR3 reads CASSAGYYEQYF. CDR3 coding DNA: TGTGCCAGCAGCGCAGGCTACTACGAGCAGTACTTC. The full variable domain, with the rest looked up from reference TRBV11-2 and TRBJ2-7, is EAGVAQSPRYKIIEKRQSVAFWCNPISGHATLYWYQQILGQGPKLLIQFQNNGVVDDSQLPKDRFSAERLKGVDSTLKIQPAKLEDSAVYLCASSAGYYEQYFGPGTRLTVT.

The chain has TRBV7-9 and TRBJ1-1; TRBD1 might be the D (5 bases). CDR3 length equals 14 residues. Germline CDR1 reads SEHNR; CDR2 reads FQNEAQ (reference sequence). V was pared by 3 bases and J by 4 bases, with 12 bases between. The CDR3 spells CASSFEGVGTEAFF. The CDR3 DNA reads as TGTGCCAGCAGCTTCGAAGGGGTTGGCACTGAAGCTTTCTTT.

This chain joins TRBV7-2 and TRBJ1-2; D gene unclear. The CDR3 spans 14 residues. Trimming pared 0 bases from V and 2 bases from J, leaving 7 bases between. Germline V CDR1 and CDR2: SGHTA, FQGNSA. For the CDR3, the DNA is TGTGCCAGCAGCTTAGCTATCGGGAACTATGGCTACACCTTC. It encodes CASSLAIGNYGYTF.

The chain is built from TRBV7-6 and TRBJ2-7; maybe TRBD1 (7 bases). V gave up 3 bases and J gave up 4 bases, with 16 bases separating them. Germline lookup yields CDR1 SGHVS and CDR2 FNYEAQ. The CDR3 contains 15 residues. CDR3 in amino acids: CASSFQGGEFYEQYF. The CDR3 nucleotides are TGTGCCAGCAGCTTCCAGGGGGGAGAGTTTTACGAGCAGTACTTC.